One sample yielded the 2 T cell receptor beta chains listed below, sequenced in a study of radiotherapy plus CTLA-4 blockade in lung cancer. Profiled with immunoSEQ multiplex PCR; TCRdb holds only in-frame clones, not every one. The sample holds tens of thousands of clones; approximately 79% are singletons and the top ten take about 15%. The material sequenced was peripheral blood, taken from a patient treated with radiotherapy plus ipilimumab. The receptors shown here come from a human donor with non-small cell lung cancer whose response to radiotherapy plus ipilimumab could not be evaluated. Some clones in this sample may be carry-over from other donors' samples.

By frequency in the sample, this clone is medium-sized. The V gene is TRBV7-9, the J gene TRBJ2-3; possible D gene TRBD2, 7 bases. In germline, CDR1 is SEHNR, CDR2 FQNEAQ (reference sequence). The length of the CDR3 is 14 residues. The ends were cut back, 5 bases at V and 2 bases at J, with 11 bases in the middle. The CDR3 sequence: CASSDRGATDTQYF. In nucleotides, the CDR3 is TGTGCCAGCAGCGATCGGGGGGCCACAGATACGCAGTATTTT.

The chain has TRBV11-2 and TRBJ2-7, with 8 bases fitting TRBD2. The CDR3 loop spans 15 amino acids. V shed 5 bases, J shed 2 bases, and the junction held 8 bases outside the gene matches. Germline CDR1 SGHAT, CDR2 FQNNGV. CDR3 sequence reads: CASSPRGVRPYEQYF. The CDR3 DNA follows: TGTGCCAGCAGCCCGCGGGGGGTCAGGCCCTACGAGCAGTACTTC.